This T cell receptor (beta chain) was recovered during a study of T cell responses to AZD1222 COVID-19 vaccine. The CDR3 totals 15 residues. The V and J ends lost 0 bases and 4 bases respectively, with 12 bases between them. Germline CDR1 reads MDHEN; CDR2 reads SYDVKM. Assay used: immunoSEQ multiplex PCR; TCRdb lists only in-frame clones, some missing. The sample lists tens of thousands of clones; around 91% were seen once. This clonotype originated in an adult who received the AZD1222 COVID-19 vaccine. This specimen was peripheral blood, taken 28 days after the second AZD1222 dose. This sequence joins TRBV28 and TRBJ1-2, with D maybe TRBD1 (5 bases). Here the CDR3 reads CASSLWSAQAYGYTF. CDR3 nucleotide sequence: TGTGCCAGCAGTTTATGGTCCGCACAGGCCTATGGCTACACCTTC.